What follows are 5 T cell receptor beta chains derived from one specimen sequenced in a study of T cells expressing NK-cell markers. Using the 5' RACE reads, TCRdb records one entry per CDR3 protein without DNA. Across around 180,000 distinct CDR3 sequences, the top ten clones capture 20% of the sample. What was sequenced was blood T cells: a sorted CD56 or NKG2C T cell subset, CD4+ or CD8+ T cells, or bulk PBMC T cells (not recorded which). The receptors derive from a man aged 18 to 69 in good health.

The chain couples TRBV3-1 to TRBJ2-5; TCRdb proposes TRBD2, but this gene call is untestable without DNA. CDR1 is LGHDT and CDR2 is YNNKEL in the germline V gene (reference sequence). The CDR3 is 16 amino acids. The CDR3 reads CASSQERLAGGETQYF.

The J gene is TRBJ2-5, the V gene TRBV12-3 or TRBV12-4. This CDR3 contains 16 residues. The CDR3 protein is CASSLSFGTEQETQYF.

V is TRBV7-9 and J is TRBJ2-7; as DNA is missing, the TRBD1 call by TCRdb cannot be tested. Germline V gene lookup returns CDR1 SEHNR and CDR2 FQNEAQ (reference sequence). This CDR3 comprises 16 residues. CDR3 amino acids: CAREGDRPPQSYEQYF.

The chain combines TRBV27 with TRBJ2-1; TCRdb gives TRBD2 as the D gene, but with no DNA this cannot be confirmed. The CDR3 contains 14 residues. CDR1 and CDR2 (germline): MNHEY, SMNVEV (reference sequence). The CDR3 sequence is CASRLAGILNEQFF.

The gene calls are TRBV20-1 and TRBJ2-1; there is no DNA to check the TCRdb D call of TRBD2. This CDR3 is 16 amino acids long. The germline gives CDR1 DFQATT, CDR2 SNEGSKA (reference sequence). CDR3: CSARDTAGGVYNEQFF.